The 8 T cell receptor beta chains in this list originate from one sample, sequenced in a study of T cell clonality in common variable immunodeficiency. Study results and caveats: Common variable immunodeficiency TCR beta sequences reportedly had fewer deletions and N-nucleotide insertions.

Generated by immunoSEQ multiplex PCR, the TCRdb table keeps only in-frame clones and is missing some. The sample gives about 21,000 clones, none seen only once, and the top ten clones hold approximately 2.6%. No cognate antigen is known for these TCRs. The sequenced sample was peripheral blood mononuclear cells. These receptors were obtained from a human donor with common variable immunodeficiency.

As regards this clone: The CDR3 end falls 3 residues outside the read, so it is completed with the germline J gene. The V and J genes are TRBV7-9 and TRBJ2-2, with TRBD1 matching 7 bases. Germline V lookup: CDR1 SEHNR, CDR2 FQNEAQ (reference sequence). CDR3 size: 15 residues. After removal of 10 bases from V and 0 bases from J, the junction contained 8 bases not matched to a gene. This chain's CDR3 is CANALTGANTGELFF. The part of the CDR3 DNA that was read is TGTGCCAACGCACTTACAGGGGCGAACACCGGGGAG.

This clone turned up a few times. The part of the CDR3 DNA that was read is TGTGCCAGCAGCTTAGGAGGGCTCGGCACCGGGGAG. Residues: CASSLGGLGTGE. The full-length CDR3 reads as CASSLGGLGTGELFF. This chain uses TRBV7-9 with TRBJ2-2; a weak D match, TRBD2 (5 bases). The sequenced fragment ends 3 residues before the CDR3 boundary, so the rest is inferred from the germline J gene. Germline CDR1 SEHNR, CDR2 FQNEAQ (reference sequence). The CDR3 has 15 amino acids. Trimming cost V 1 base and J 4 bases, with 10 bases left between them.

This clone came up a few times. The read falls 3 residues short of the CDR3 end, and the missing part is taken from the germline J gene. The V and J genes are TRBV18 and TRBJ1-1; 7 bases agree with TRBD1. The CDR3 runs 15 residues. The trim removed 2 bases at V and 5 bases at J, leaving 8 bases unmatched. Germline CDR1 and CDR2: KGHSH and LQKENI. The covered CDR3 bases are TGTGCCAGCTCACCATCTCGTCAGGGGGTAACTGAA. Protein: CASSPSRQGVTE. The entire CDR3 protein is CASSPSRQGVTEAFF.

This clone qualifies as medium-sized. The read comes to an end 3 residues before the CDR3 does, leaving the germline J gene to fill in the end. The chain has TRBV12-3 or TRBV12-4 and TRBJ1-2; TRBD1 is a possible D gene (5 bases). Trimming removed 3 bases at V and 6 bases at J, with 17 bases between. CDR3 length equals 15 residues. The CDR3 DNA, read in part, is TGTGCCAGCAGTTTTCTGATACGCAGGGCCCATGGC. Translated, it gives CASSFLIRRAHG. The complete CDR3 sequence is CASSFLIRRAHGYTF.

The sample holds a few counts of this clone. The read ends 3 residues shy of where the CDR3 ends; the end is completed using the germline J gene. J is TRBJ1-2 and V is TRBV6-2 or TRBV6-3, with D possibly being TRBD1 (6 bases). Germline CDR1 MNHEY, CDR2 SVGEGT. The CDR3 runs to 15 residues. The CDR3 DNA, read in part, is TGTGCCAGCAGTGATCCCTTCAGGGGAGGAGGAGGC. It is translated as CASSDPFRGGGG. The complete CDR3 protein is CASSDPFRGGGGYTF.

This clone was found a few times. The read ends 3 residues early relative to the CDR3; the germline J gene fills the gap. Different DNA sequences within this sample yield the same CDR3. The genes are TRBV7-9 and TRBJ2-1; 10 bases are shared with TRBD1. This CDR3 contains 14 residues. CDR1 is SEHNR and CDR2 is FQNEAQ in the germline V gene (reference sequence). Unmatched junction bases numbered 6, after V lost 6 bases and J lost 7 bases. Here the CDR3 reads CASSPGQGLNEQFF. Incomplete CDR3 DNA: TGTGCCAGCAGTCCGGGACAGGGGCTGAATGAG.

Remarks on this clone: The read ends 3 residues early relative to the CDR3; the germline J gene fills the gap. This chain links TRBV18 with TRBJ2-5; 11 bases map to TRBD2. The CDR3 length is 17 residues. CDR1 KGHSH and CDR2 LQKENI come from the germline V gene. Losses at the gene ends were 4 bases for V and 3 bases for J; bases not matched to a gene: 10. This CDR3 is CASSRFRGSGREETQYF. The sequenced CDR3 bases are TGTGCCAGCTCACGATTCCGAGGTAGCGGGAGGGAAGAGACC.

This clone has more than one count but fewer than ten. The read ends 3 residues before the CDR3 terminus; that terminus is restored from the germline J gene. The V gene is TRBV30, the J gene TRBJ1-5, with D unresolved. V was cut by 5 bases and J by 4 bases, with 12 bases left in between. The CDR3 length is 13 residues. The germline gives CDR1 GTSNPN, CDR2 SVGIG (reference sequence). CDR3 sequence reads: CAWGTGGNQPQHF. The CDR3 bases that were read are TGTGCCTGGGGCACGGGTGGAAATCAGCCC.